These T cell receptor beta chains were read from a single sample in a study of cytomegalovirus exposure and HLA in healthy donors. TCRdb's table, derived via immunoSEQ multiplex PCR, lists solely in-frame clones and lacks some. The data show fewer than 250,000 clones, around 67% seen once. Input material: PBMCs. Receptors were obtained from a woman between 25 and 40 years old in good health and CMV-seropositive. CDR3s include the opening cysteine and the closing phenylalanine or tryptophan. Each record gives: J gene, clone size, D gene, V gene, CDR3 protein, CDR3 DNA. A D gene is named only where the DNA matches it firmly. Size is stated for part of the rows, as once, few or many counts, or as a class when the clone is expanded.

j_gene: TRBJ2-1; abundance: -; d_gene: TRBD1; v_gene: TRBV27; CDR3aa: CASSPWGTGDNEQFF; CDR3nt: TGTGCCAGCAGTCCATGGGGGACAGGGGACAATGAGCAGTTCTTC
j_gene: TRBJ1-1; abundance: -; d_gene: -; v_gene: TRBV2; CDR3aa: CASSPTRGLMNTEAFF; CDR3nt: TGTGCCAGCAGTCCTACCCGGGGACTTATGAACACTGAAGCTTTCTTT
j_gene: TRBJ2-7; abundance: -; d_gene: TRBD2; v_gene: TRBV4-1; CDR3aa: CASSPGLGRYEQYF; CDR3nt: TGCGCCAGCAGCCCGGGACTAGGGCGCTACGAGCAGTACTTC
j_gene: TRBJ1-4; abundance: -; d_gene: -; v_gene: TRBV5-5; CDR3aa: CASSSPGVEKLFF; CDR3nt: TGTGCCAGCTCCTCACCGGGGGTTGAAAAACTGTTTTTT
j_gene: TRBJ1-4; abundance: -; d_gene: TRBD1; v_gene: TRBV2; CDR3aa: CANEDRERGMNEKLFF; CDR3nt: TGTGCCAACGAGGACAGGGAACGGGGAATGAATGAAAAACTGTTTTTT
j_gene: TRBJ1-1; abundance: -; d_gene: -; v_gene: TRBV18; CDR3aa: CASSPIDENTEAFF; CDR3nt: TGTGCCAGCTCACCAATAGATGAAAACACTGAAGCTTTCTTT
j_gene: TRBJ2-1; abundance: -; d_gene: -; v_gene: TRBV27; CDR3aa: CASSSPSGSSYNEQFF; CDR3nt: TGTGCCAGCAGTTCCCCCAGCGGTAGCTCCTACAATGAGCAGTTCTTC
j_gene: TRBJ1-2; abundance: -; d_gene: -; v_gene: TRBV28; CDR3aa: CASSNNRAYGYTF; CDR3nt: TGTGCCAGCAGTAATAACAGGGCATATGGCTACACCTTC
j_gene: TRBJ1-1; abundance: -; d_gene: TRBD1; v_gene: TRBV14; CDR3aa: CASSDRQGLNTEAFF; CDR3nt: TGTGCCAGCAGCGATCGACAGGGGCTGAACACTGAAGCTTTCTTT
j_gene: TRBJ2-5; abundance: -; d_gene: TRBD2; v_gene: TRBV28; CDR3aa: CASSSGLAVGETQYF; CDR3nt: TGTGCCAGCAGTTCGGGACTAGCGGTGGGGGAGACCCAGTACTTC
j_gene: TRBJ2-5; abundance: -; d_gene: -; v_gene: TRBV6-1; CDR3aa: CASSSGTQYF; CDR3nt: TGTGCCAGCAGTAGCGGGACCCAGTACTTC
j_gene: TRBJ1-2; abundance: -; d_gene: -; v_gene: TRBV15; CDR3aa: CATSREGQRYGYTF; CDR3nt: TGTGCCACCAGCAGAGAGGGGCAGAGGTATGGCTACACCTTC
j_gene: TRBJ2-7; abundance: -; d_gene: TRBD2; v_gene: TRBV9; CDR3aa: CASSALLLAGAYEQYF; CDR3nt: TGTGCCAGCAGCGCCCTCTTACTAGCGGGAGCATACGAGCAGTACTTC
j_gene: TRBJ1-2; abundance: -; d_gene: TRBD1; v_gene: TRBV6-5; CDR3aa: CASSGTEGGYTF; CDR3nt: TGTGCCAGTTCCGGGACAGAGGGTGGCTACACCTTC
j_gene: TRBJ2-5; abundance: -; d_gene: -; v_gene: TRBV18; CDR3aa: CASSLQETQYF; CDR3nt: TGTGCCAGCTCACTACAAGAGACCCAGTACTTC
j_gene: TRBJ1-2; abundance: -; d_gene: -; v_gene: TRBV19; CDR3aa: CASSITQGGYGYTF; CDR3nt: TGTGCCAGTAGTATAACACAGGGCGGCTATGGCTACACCTTC
j_gene: TRBJ2-1; abundance: once; d_gene: TRBD1; v_gene: TRBV19; CDR3aa: CASQAMDRWEEQFF; CDR3nt: TGTGCCAGCCAAGCAATGGACAGGTGGGAAGAGCAGTTCTTC
j_gene: TRBJ1-1; abundance: -; d_gene: -; v_gene: TRBV21-1; CDR3aa: CASSKECTPGGGTEAFF; CDR3nt: TGTGCCAGCAGCAAAGAGTGTACGCCAGGGGGCGGGACTGAAGCTTTCTTT
j_gene: TRBJ2-7; abundance: -; d_gene: -; v_gene: TRBV18; CDR3aa: CASRPGDRSYEQYF; CDR3nt: TGTGCCAGCAGACCGGGAGACCGCTCCTACGAGCAGTACTTC
j_gene: TRBJ2-2; abundance: -; d_gene: TRBD2; v_gene: TRBV2; CDR3aa: CATSGLAGELFF; CDR3nt: TGTGCCACCTCGGGACTAGCCGGGGAGCTGTTTTTT
j_gene: TRBJ2-1; abundance: -; d_gene: -; v_gene: TRBV2; CDR3aa: CATGEGGAYNEQFF; CDR3nt: TGTGCCACCGGTGAGGGGGGAGCTTACAATGAGCAGTTCTTC
j_gene: TRBJ2-3; abundance: -; d_gene: -; v_gene: TRBV5-1; CDR3aa: CASSSGGPVSTDTQYF; CDR3nt: TGCGCCAGCAGTTCAGGGGGGCCCGTAAGCACAGATACGCAGTATTTT
j_gene: TRBJ2-1; abundance: few; d_gene: -; v_gene: TRBV2; CDR3aa: CASRLEGVGNEQFF; CDR3nt: TGTGCCAGCAGACTCGAGGGGGTCGGGAATGAGCAGTTCTTC
j_gene: TRBJ2-3; abundance: -; d_gene: TRBD1; v_gene: TRBV7-2; CDR3aa: CASSFIGQEEYF; CDR3nt: TGTGCCAGCAGCTTTATCGGACAGGAGGAGTATTTT
j_gene: TRBJ2-3; abundance: -; d_gene: -; v_gene: TRBV2; CDR3aa: CASSGQGGADTQYF; CDR3nt: TGTGCCAGCAGTGGACAGGGAGGTGCAGATACGCAGTATTTT
j_gene: TRBJ2-7; abundance: -; d_gene: TRBD1; v_gene: TRBV23-1; CDR3aa: CASTPDRVNGEQYF; CDR3nt: TGCGCCAGCACCCCGGACAGGGTAAATGGGGAGCAGTACTTC
j_gene: TRBJ2-7; abundance: few; d_gene: TRBD1; v_gene: TRBV4-1; CDR3aa: CASSGTIGTGSYEQYF; CDR3nt: TGCGCCAGCAGCGGAACTATCGGGACAGGGTCCTACGAGCAGTACTTC
j_gene: TRBJ1-4; abundance: few; d_gene: -; v_gene: TRBV5-4; CDR3aa: CASSHERGEKLFF; CDR3nt: TGTGCCAGCAGTCACGAGCGGGGAGAAAAACTGTTTTTT
j_gene: TRBJ2-7; abundance: once; d_gene: -; v_gene: TRBV2; CDR3aa: CATSGLHYEQYF; CDR3nt: TGTGCCACCTCGGGACTCCACTACGAGCAGTACTTC
j_gene: TRBJ2-3; abundance: -; d_gene: TRBD1; v_gene: TRBV5-1; CDR3aa: CASSLVGQEFRTDTQYF; CDR3nt: TGCGCCAGCAGCTTAGTAGGACAGGAGTTCCGCACAGATACGCAGTATTTT
j_gene: TRBJ1-5; abundance: -; d_gene: -; v_gene: TRBV28; CDR3aa: CASSFPAGLHNQPQHF; CDR3nt: TGTGCCAGCAGTTTTCCCGCAGGGCTCCACAATCAGCCCCAGCATTTT
j_gene: TRBJ1-1; abundance: -; d_gene: TRBD1; v_gene: TRBV4-1; CDR3aa: CASSQRTGAYTEAFF; CDR3nt: TGCGCCAGCAGCCAACGGACAGGGGCGTACACTGAAGCTTTCTTT
j_gene: TRBJ2-1; abundance: -; d_gene: -; v_gene: TRBV15; CDR3aa: CATGLSYNEQFF; CDR3nt: TGTGCCACTGGTTTGAGCTACAATGAGCAGTTCTTC
j_gene: TRBJ1-2; abundance: -; d_gene: TRBD1; v_gene: TRBV29-1; CDR3aa: CSVRDSPYGYTF; CDR3nt: TGCAGCGTTCGGGACAGCCCCTATGGCTACACCTTC